Included here is one T cell receptor (beta chain) sequence, with context. Its antigen is not identified. The sample is drawn from a study of T cell repertoires in cytomegalovirus infection. Turning to the study itself: CMV epitopes, recently identified HLA-C-restricted and well-studied HLA-B-restricted, were used. Public TCR beta signature analysis indicated the presence of both CMV infection and matching HLA type. General study findings and limits: Cumulative frequency (of public TCR beta family members) identified carriers of CMV plus the relevant HLA.

V lost 5 bases, J lost 3 bases, and 7 bases stayed unmatched. CDR3 length equals 14 residues. The V gene's germline CDR1 is SGHTA and CDR2 FQGNSA. One entry per CDR3 protein results from TCRdb running MiXCR on the reads. The top ten hold approximately 19% of the sample, which has under 350,000 distinct CDR3 sequences, roughly a fifth seen once. The chain couples TRBV7-2 to TRBJ2-7, with TRBD1 identical over 7 bases. The sequence was collected from a human donor in good health (CMV status not recorded). Some clones in this sample may be carry-over from other donors' samples. The sample here was cultured PBMCs, taken from culture after CMV antigen stimulation. CDR3: CASSLDRALYEQYF. DNA for the CDR3: TGTGCCAGCAGCCTCGACAGGGCCCTCTACGAGCAGTACTTC.